This is a list of T cell receptor beta chains from one sample in a study of a mutant IDH1 vaccine in newly diagnosed glioma. Method: immunoSEQ multiplex PCR; TCRdb's copy keeps in-frame clones and lacks some. This sample has 73,000 or so clones, with 84% found just once. Antigens for these TCRs are unknown. The sequencing used PBMCs, collected from a glioma patient whose treatment included an IDH1 peptide vaccine. Every receptor here comes from a man in his late teens or twenties with glioma. The CDR3 runs from the conserved cysteine through the conserved F or W. Clone size is shown for a subset of rows, as once, few, many or a class of expanded clone.

v_call,clone_size,cdr3_aa
TRBV11-2,.,CASSARTGQQYF
TRBV27,few,CASSPFRAADSPLHF
TRBV11-2,once,CASSSGQTYEQYF
TRBV6-5,.,CASTPRVSGANVLTF
TRBV6-6,.,CASTLSAVFGYTF
TRBV19,once,CASSRQRESRYEQYF
TRBV6-5,.,CASTFRQGLYGYTF
TRBV18,.,CASSPGGTFTDTQYF
TRBV7-9,.,CASSPRTGGTEAFF
TRBV4-1,.,CASSQVWTDLNSPLHF
TRBV5-5,once,CASSKGIGETQYF
TRBV6-5,once,CASSLFENYGYTF
TRBV6-5,.,CASSRDRGEETQYF
TRBV7-2,.,CASSFHLDQPQHF
TRBV5-1,.,CASSPDRVTNNEQFF
TRBV7-7,.,CASSSDLAGSYNEQFF
TRBV7-9,.,CASSSGLAEYTDTQYF
TRBV7-8,.,CASSPGGLGTEAFF
TRBV27,.,CASNSGNTEAFF
TRBV9,.,CASSGWDLNTGELFF
TRBV28,once,CASSLGRASNQPQHF
TRBV5-1,.,CASSLAQDRVYEQYF
TRBV30,.,CAWRAGQGSYNEQFF
TRBV6-1,.,CASWKDRVHTGELFF
TRBV11-2,.,CASSFRAGTGLEKLFF
TRBV6-5,.,CASTQGAMNTEAFF
TRBV4-3,.,CASSQDRTVSYEQYF
TRBV19,.,CATRTLGQDYGYTF
TRBV6-6,.,CASSYSITDEQYF
TRBV5-1,.,CASSSNSYEQYF
TRBV18,.,CASSPMGGEETQYF
TRBV7-9,.,CASSLSGANYGYTF
TRBV28,few,CASRPDRNPYEQYF
TRBV5-5,.,CASSSRSRDPGNEQFF
TRBV27,.,CASSLDGSLVEQYF
TRBV27,.,CASRQTGAGETQYF
TRBV6-6,.,CASWTSGGKLETQYF
TRBV6-5,.,CASSYHVSYEQYF
TRBV30,.,CAWSVLGEDEAFF
TRBV5-4,.,CASSQDSYEQYF
TRBV6-5,.,CASSTGLASYEQYF
TRBV27,.,CASTQGARNNEQFF
TRBV2,.,CASKDIDSYTEAFF
TRBV6-5,.,CASSYSNRGRYTEAFF
TRBV5-1,.,CASSLNSGYEQYF
TRBV11-2,.,CASSFWTSEGTEAFF
TRBV7-2,.,CASSLIGGINNEQFF
TRBV11-2,.,CASSSFSEAFF
TRBV7-9,.,CASSLSTGNSYNEQFF
TRBV7-8,.,CASSLGHGALYEQYF
TRBV21-1,.,CASSKDEFF
TRBV4-1,.,CASSQSGRASGGAIEQFF
TRBV5-1,.,CASSRANEQFF
TRBV6-6,.,CASSYSRGSTEAFF
TRBV7-2,few,CASSLSRTQNTEAFF
TRBV19,.,CASSIASSADTQYF
TRBV9,.,CASSDGKYGYTF
TRBV6-5,.,CASRLTGRSTEAFF
TRBV19,few,CASSPRTGTFLNQPQHF